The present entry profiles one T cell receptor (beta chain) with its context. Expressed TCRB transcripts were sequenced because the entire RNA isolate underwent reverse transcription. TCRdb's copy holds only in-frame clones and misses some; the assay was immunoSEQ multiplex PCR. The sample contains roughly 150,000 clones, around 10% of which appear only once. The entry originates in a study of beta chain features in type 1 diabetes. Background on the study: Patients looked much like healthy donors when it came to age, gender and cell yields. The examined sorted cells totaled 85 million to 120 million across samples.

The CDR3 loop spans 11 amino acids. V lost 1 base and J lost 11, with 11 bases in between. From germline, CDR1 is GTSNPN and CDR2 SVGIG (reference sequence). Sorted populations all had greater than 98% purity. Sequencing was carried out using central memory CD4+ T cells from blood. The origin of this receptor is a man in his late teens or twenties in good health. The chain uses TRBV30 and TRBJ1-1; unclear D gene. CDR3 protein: CAWSGAGTAFF. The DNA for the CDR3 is TGTGCCTGGAGTGGCGCAGGTACGGCTTTCTTT.